The 11 T cell receptor beta chains below come from one sample, sequenced in a study of T cells in Graves' hyperthyroidism and ophthalmopathy. RNA transcripts served as the template for amplifying TCR beta CDR3 regions. The HTBI primer set drove a first-round RT-PCR of the TCR CDR3. TCRdb passed the multiplex PCR reads through MiXCR, listing each CDR3 protein once. The sample records under 300,000 distinct CDR3 sequences, approximately 15% being singletons. The sample was blood. The receptors come from a woman aged 40 to 50 with Graves' hyperthyroidism.

This clonotype was observed many times. CDR3 nucleotides: TGTGCCAGCAGCTCATGGACAGGAGGATCCTACGAGCAGTACTTC. Translating it yields CASSSWTGGSYEQYF. The chain has TRBV7-2 and TRBJ2-7; TRBD1 agrees at 7 bases. The length of the CDR3 is 15 residues. Germline CDR1 and CDR2: SGHTA and FQGNSA. V gave up 4 bases and J gave up 1 base; unmatched junction bases: 7. Based on the CDR3 plus reference TRBV7-2 and TRBJ2-7, the full variable domain is GAGVSQSPSNKVTEKGKDVELRCDPISGHTALYWYRQSLGQGLEFLIYFQGNSAPDKSGLPSDRFSAERTGGSVSTLTIQRTQQEDSAVYLCASSSWTGGSYEQYFGPGTRLTVT.

This clonotype came up many times. The chain links TRBV12-3 or TRBV12-4 to TRBJ1-2; 9 positions agree with TRBD1. The ends lost 6 bases at V and 8 bases at J; junction bases unmatched: 19. This CDR3 is 17 amino acids long. The CDR3 spells CASSPRGFGYRGLGYTF. In DNA, the CDR3 is TGTGCCAGCAGCCCCCGTGGATTTGGGTACAGGGGGCTCGGCTACACCTTC.

This clonotype was counted at least ten times. The chain joins TRBV28 to TRBJ1-2; D perhaps matches TRBD1 (6 bases). Trimming removed 5 bases at V and 7 bases at J, with 20 bases between. The CDR3 covers 15 residues. Looked up from germline, CDR1 is MDHEN and CDR2 is SYDVKM. DNA for the CDR3: TGTGCCAGCAGTGAACCGGGGGGGGCCAGGTCTGGCTACACCTTC. This encodes CASSEPGGARSGYTF.

This clonotype was counted many times. The rearrangement links TRBV6-1 to TRBJ2-2; a weak D match, TRBD2 (5 bases). The CDR3 loop spans 13 amino acids. V lost 6 bases, J lost 7 bases, and 12 bases lay in between. The germline V gene has CDR1 MNHNS and CDR2 SASEGT. CDR3 in amino acids: CASSPREGGELFF. As DNA, the CDR3 is TGTGCCAGCAGCCCCCGAGAGGGCGGGGAGCTGTTTTTT.

This clonotype was found many times. The chain has TRBV28 and TRBJ2-1; 11 nucleotides align to TRBD2. Trimming removed 3 bases from V and 7 bases from J; junction bases left unmatched: 14. Germline V gene data show CDR1 as MDHEN and CDR2 as SYDVKM. The CDR3 consists of 18 residues. CDR3 amino acids: CASSFKASGRFLGNEQFF. DNA for the CDR3: TGTGCCAGCAGTTTTAAGGCTAGCGGGAGGTTCTTGGGGAATGAGCAGTTCTTC. Using reference TRBV28 and TRBJ2-1 for the parts outside the CDR3, the full variable domain is DVKVTQSSRYLVKRTGEKVFLECVQDMDHENMFWYRQDPGLGLRLIYFSYDVKMKEKGDIPEGYSVSREKKERFSLILESASTNQTSMYLCASSFKASGRFLGNEQFFGPGTRLTVL.

This clonotype was found many times. This chain uses TRBV2 with TRBJ2-7, with 11 nucleotides matching TRBD2. CDR1 and CDR2 (germline): SNHLY, FYNNEI. CDR3 length: 15 residues. With V trimmed by 2 bases and J by 3 bases, 3 bases remained unmatched. In nucleotides, the CDR3 is TGTGCCAGCAGTGAAATTGGACTAGCGGGCTACGAGCAGTACTTC. It translates to CASSEIGLAGYEQYF. Full variable domain (missing parts from reference TRBV2 and TRBJ2-7): EPEVTQTPSHQVTQMGQEVILRCVPISNHLYFYWYRQILGQKVEFLVSFYNNEISEKSEIFDDQFSVERPDGSNFTLKIRSTKLEDSAMYFCASSEIGLAGYEQYFGPGTRLTVT.

This clonotype has just a few counts. CDR3 sequence (DNA): TGCAGCGCTCCGGTCGGGGGGAACACCGGGGAGCTGTTTTTT. Its translation is CSAPVGGNTGELFF. The chain links TRBV29-1 to TRBJ2-2; D might be TRBD2 (6 bases). This CDR3 has 14 residues. CDR1 SQVTM and CDR2 ANQGSEA come from the germline V gene. With 7 bases removed from V and 1 base from J, the gap between germline ends came to 13 bases.

In its sample, this clonotype was seen many times. This sequence joins TRBV6-5 and TRBJ1-3, with TRBD1 matching 7 bases. V lost 1 base and J lost 0; bases outside the gene matches: 0. Germline V gene data show CDR1 as MNHEY and CDR2 as SVGAGI. The CDR3 spans 15 residues. The CDR3 loop reads CASSYYRGSGNTIYF. The CDR3 nucleotides are TGTGCCAGCAGTTACTACAGGGGCTCTGGAAACACCATATATTTT.

This clonotype was observed at least ten times. V is TRBV28 and J is TRBJ2-2; D unresolved. V lost 1 base to trimming and J lost 3 bases, with 15 bases between them. In germline, CDR1 is MDHEN, CDR2 SYDVKM. This CDR3 spans 17 amino acids. The CDR3 coding sequence is TGTGCCAGCAGTTTATTTACCCAACTTGGGGACACCGGGGAGCTGTTTTTT. Translated, it gives CASSLFTQLGDTGELFF.

This clonotype was seen many times. The chain combines TRBV24-1 with TRBJ2-1; D is unresolved. This CDR3 region has 15 residues. V was cut by 3 bases and J by 1 base, with 9 bases left in between. Germline-derived CDR1 and CDR2 are KGHDR and SFDVKD. CDR3 in amino acids: CATSDRQSSYNEQFF. The CDR3 DNA reads as TGTGCCACCAGTGATCGCCAGTCTTCCTACAATGAGCAGTTCTTC.

The sample holds many counts of this clonotype. V gene TRBV28 combines with J gene TRBJ1-5, with TRBD1 identical over 10 bases. With V trimmed by 2 bases and J by 6 bases, 4 bases remained unmatched. Germline CDR1 and CDR2: MDHEN and SYDVKM. The CDR3 totals 15 residues. The CDR3 DNA reads as TGTGCCAGCAGTTTAAAACGGACAGGGGGTCAGCCCCAGCATTTT. Residues: CASSLKRTGGQPQHF.